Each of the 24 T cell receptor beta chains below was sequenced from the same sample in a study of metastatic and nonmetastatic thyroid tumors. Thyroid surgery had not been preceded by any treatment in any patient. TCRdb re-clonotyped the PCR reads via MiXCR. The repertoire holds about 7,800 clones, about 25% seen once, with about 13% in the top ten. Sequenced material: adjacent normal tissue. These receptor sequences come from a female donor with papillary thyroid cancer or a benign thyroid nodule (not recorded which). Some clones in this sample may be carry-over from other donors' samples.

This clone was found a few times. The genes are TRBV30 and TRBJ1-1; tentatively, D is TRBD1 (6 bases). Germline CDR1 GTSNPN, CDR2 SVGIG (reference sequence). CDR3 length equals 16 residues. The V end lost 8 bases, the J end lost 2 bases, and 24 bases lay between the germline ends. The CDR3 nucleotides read TGTGCCGGCTGGATAAGCCCCGGGACACCAAACACTGAAGCTTTCTTT. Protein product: CAGWISPGTPNTEAFF.

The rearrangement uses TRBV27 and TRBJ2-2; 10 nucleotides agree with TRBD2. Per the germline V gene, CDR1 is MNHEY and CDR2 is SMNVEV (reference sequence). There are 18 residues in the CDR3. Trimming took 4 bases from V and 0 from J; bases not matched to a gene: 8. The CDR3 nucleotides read TGTGCCAGCAGTTCCTGGACTAGCGGTCCCGCGAACACCGGGGAGCTGTTTTTT. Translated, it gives CASSSWTSGPANTGELFF.

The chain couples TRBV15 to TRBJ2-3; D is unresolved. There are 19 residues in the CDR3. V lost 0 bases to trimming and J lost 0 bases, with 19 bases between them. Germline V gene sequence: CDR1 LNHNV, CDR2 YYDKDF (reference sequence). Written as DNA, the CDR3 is TGTGCCACCAGCAGAGAGGGTGTCAGTTCTTCCACTAGCACAGATACGCAGTATTTT. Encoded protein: CATSREGVSSSTSTDTQYF.

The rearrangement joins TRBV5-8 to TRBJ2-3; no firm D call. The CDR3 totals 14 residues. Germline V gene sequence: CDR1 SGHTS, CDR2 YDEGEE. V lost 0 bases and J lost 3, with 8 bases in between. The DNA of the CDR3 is TGTGCCAGCAGCTTGGCCTGGGGAACAGATACGCAGTATTTT. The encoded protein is CASSLAWGTDTQYF. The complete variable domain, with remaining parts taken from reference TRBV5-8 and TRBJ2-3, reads EAGVTQSPTHLIKTRGQQATLRCSPISGHTSVYWYQQALGLGLQFLLWYDEGEERNRGNFPPRFSGRQFPNYSSELNVNALELEDSALYLCASSLAWGTDTQYFGPGTRLTVL.

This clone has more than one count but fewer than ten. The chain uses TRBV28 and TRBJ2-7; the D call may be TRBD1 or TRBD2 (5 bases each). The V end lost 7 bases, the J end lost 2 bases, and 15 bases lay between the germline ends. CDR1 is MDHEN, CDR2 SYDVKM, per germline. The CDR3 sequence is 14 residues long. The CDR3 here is CASNGVGATYEQYF. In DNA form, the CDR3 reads TGTGCCAGCAACGGGGTCGGGGCCACCTACGAGCAGTACTTC.

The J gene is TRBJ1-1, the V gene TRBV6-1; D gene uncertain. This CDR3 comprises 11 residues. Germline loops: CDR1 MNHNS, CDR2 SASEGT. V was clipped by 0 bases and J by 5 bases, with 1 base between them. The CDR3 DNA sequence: TGTGCCAGCAGTGAAGCGACTGAAGCTTTCTTT. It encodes CASSEATEAFF.

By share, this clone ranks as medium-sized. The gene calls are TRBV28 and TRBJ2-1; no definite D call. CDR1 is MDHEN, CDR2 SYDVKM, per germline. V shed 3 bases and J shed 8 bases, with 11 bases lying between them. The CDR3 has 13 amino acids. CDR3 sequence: CASSFLPVDEQFF. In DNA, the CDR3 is TGTGCCAGCAGTTTCTTACCAGTTGATGAGCAGTTCTTC.

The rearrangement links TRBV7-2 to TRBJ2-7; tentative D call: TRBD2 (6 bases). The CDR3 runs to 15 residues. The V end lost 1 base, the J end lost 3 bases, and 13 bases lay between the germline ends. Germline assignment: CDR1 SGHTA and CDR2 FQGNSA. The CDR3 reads CASSLVMGGDYEQYF. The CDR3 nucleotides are TGTGCCAGCAGCTTAGTAATGGGGGGAGACTACGAGCAGTACTTC.

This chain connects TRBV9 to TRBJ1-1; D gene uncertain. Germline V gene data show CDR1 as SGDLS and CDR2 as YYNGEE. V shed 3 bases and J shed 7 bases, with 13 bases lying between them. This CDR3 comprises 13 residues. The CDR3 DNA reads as TGTGCCAGCAGCGCGGTCGGGAGTTTTGAAGCTTTCTTT. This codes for CASSAVGSFEAFF.

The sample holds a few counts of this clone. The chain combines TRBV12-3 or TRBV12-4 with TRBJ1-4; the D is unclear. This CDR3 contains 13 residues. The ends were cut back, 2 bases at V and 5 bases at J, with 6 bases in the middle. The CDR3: CASSLKRNEKLFF. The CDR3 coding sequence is TGTGCCAGCAGTTTAAAAAGGAATGAAAAACTGTTTTTT.

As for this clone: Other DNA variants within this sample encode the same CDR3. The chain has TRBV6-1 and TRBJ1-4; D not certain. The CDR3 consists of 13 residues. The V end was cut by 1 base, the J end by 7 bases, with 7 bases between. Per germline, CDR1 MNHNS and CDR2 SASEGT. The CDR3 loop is CASSEEGFEKLFF. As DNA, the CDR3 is TGTGCCAGCAGTGAAGAGGGCTTTGAAAAACTGTTTTTT.

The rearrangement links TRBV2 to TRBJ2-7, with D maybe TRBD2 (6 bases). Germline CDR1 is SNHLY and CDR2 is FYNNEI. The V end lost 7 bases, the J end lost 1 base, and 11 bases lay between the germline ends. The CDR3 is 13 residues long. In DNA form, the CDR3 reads TGTGCCAGCACACCCGGGACTTCCTACGAGCAGTACTTC. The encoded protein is CASTPGTSYEQYF. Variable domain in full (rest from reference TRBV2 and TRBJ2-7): EPEVTQTPSHQVTQMGQEVILRCVPISNHLYFYWYRQILGQKVEFLVSFYNNEISEKSEIFDDQFSVERPDGSNFTLKIRSTKLEDSAMYFCASTPGTSYEQYFGPGTRLTVT.

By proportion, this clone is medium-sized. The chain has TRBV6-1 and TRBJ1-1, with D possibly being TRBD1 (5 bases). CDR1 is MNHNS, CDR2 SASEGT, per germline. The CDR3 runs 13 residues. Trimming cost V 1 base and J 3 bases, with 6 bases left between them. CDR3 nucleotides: TGTGCCAGCAGTGAAGTGGGGGACACTGAAGCTTTCTTT. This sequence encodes CASSEVGDTEAFF.

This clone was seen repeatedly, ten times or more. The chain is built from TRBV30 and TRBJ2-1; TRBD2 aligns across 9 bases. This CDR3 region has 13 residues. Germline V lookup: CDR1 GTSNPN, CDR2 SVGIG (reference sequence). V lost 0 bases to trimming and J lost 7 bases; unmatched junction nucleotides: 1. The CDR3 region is CAWSVLAGNEQFF. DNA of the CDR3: TGTGCCTGGAGTGTTCTAGCGGGGAATGAGCAGTTCTTC.

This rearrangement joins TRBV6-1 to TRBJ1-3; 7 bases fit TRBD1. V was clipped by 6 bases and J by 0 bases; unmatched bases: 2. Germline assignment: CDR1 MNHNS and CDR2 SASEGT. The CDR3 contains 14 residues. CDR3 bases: TGTGCCAGCAGGACAGGGTCCTCTGGAAACACCATATATTTT. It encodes CASRTGSSGNTIYF.

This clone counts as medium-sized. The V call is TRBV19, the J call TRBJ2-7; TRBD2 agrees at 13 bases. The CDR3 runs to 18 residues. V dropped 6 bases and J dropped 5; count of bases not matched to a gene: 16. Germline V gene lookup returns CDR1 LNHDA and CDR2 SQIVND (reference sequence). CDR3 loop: CASSYSGLAGFPGDEQYF. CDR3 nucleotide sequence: TGTGCCAGTAGCTACTCGGGACTAGCGGGATTCCCGGGGGACGAGCAGTACTTC.

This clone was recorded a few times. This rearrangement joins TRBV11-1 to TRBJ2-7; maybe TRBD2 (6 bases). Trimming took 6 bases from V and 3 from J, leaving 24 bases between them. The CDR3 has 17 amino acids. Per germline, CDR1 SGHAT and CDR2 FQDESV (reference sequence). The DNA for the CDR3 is TGTGCCAGCAGTCCCGGCGGGGCGGGCAGCTGGGACTACGAGCAGTACTTC. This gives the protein CASSPGGAGSWDYEQYF. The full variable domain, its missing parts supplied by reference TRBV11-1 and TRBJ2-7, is EAEVAQSPRYKITEKSQAVAFWCDPISGHATLYWYRQILGQGPELLVQFQDESVVDDSQLPKDRFSAERLKGVDSTLKIQPAELGDSAMYLCASSPGGAGSWDYEQYFGPGTRLTVT.

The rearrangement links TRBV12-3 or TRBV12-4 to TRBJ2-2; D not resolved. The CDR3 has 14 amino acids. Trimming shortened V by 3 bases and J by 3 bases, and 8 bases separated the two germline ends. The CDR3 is CASSLRLHTGELFF. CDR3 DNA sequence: TGTGCCAGCAGTTTGCGGCTTCACACCGGGGAGCTGTTTTTT.

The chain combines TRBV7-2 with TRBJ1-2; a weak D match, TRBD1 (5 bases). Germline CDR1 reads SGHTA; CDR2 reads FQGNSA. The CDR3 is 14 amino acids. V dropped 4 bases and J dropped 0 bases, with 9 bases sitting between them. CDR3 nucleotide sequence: TGTGCCAGCAGCTGGGGGGTGGCTAACTATGGCTACACCTTC. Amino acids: CASSWGVANYGYTF.

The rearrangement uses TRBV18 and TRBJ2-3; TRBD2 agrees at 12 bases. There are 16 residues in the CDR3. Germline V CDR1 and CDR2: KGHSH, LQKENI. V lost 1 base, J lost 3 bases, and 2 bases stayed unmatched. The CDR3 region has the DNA TGTGCCAGCTCACCACAGACTAGCGGGAGAACAGATACGCAGTATTTT. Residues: CASSPQTSGRTDTQYF.

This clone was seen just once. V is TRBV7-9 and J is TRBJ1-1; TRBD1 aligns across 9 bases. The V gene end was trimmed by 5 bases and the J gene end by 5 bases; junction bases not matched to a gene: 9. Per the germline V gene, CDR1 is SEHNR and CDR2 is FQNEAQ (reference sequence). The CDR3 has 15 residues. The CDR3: CASSDGQGPLTEAFF. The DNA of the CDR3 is TGTGCCAGCAGCGATGGACAGGGGCCGCTGACTGAAGCTTTCTTT.

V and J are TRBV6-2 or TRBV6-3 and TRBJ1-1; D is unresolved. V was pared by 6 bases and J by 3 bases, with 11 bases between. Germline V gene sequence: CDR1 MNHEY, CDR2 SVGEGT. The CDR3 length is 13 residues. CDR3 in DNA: TGTGCCAGCAGCTCTGACTCTTACACTGAAGCTTTCTTT. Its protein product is CASSSDSYTEAFF.

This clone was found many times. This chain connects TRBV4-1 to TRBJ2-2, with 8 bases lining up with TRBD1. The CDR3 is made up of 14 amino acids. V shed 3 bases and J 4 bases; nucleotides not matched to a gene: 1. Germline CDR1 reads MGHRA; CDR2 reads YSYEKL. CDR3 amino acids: CASSHTGGTGELFF. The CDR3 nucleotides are TGCGCCAGCAGCCATACAGGGGGCACCGGGGAGCTGTTTTTT.

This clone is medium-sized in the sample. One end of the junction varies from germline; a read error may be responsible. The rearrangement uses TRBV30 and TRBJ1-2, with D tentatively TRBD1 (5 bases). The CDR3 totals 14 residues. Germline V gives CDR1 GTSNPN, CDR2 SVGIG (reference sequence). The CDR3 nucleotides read TGTGCCTGGACCCGTGGGGGGGTTAACAATGGCTACACCTTC. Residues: CAWTRGGVNNGYTF.